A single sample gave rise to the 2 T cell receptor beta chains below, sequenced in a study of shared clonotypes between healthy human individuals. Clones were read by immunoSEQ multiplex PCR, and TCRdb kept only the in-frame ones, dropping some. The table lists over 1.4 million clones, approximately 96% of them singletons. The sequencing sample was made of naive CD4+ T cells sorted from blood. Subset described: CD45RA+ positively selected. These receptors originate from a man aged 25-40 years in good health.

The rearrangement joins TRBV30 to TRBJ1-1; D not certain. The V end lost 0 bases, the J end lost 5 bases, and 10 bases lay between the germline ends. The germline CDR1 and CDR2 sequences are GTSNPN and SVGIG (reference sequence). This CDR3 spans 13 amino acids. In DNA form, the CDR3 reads TGTGCCTGGAGTGTATTTGAGGGAACTGAAGCTTTCTTT. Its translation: CAWSVFEGTEAFF.

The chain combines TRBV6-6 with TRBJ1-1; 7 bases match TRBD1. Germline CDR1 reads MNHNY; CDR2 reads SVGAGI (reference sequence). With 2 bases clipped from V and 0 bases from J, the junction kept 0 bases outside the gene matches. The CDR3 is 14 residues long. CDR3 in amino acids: CASSYQGVNTEAFF. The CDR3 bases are TGTGCCAGCAGTTACCAGGGGGTGAACACTGAAGCTTTCTTT.